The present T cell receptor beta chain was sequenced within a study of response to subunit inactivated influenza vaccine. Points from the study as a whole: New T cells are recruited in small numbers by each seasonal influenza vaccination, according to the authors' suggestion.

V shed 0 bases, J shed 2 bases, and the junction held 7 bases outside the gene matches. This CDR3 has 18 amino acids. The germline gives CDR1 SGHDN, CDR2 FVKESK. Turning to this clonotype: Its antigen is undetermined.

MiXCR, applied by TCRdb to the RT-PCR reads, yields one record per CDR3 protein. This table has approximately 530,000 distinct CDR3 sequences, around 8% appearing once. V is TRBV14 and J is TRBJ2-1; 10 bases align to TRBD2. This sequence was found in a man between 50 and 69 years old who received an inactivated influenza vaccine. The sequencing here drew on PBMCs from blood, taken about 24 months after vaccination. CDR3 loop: CASSQDPSGGLTYNEQFF. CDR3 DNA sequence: TGTGCCAGCAGCCAAGATCCTAGCGGGGGCCTTACCTACAATGAGCAGTTCTTC.